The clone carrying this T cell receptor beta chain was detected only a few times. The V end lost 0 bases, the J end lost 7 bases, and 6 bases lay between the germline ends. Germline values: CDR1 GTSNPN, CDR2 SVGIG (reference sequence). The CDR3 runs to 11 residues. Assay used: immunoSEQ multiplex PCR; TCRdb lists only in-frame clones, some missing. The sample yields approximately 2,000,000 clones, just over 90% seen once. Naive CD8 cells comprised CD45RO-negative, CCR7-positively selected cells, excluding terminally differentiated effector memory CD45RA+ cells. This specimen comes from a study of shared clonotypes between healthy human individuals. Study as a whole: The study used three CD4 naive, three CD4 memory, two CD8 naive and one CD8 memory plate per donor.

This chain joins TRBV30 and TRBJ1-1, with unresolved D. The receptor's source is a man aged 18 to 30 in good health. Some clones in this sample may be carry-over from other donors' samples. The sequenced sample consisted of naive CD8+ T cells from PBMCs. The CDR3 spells CAWSVGLEAFF. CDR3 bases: TGTGCCTGGAGTGTAGGGCTTGAAGCTTTCTTT.